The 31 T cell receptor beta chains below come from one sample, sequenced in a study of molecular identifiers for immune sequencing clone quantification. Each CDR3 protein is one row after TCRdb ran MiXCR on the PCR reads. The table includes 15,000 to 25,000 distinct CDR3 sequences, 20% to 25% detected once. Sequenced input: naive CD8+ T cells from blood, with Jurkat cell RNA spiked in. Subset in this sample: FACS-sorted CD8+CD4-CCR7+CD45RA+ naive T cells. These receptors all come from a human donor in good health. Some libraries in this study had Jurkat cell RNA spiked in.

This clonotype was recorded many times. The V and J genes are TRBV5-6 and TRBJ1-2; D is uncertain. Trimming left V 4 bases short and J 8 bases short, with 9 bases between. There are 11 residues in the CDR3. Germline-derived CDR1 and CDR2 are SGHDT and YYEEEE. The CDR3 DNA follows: TGTGCCAGCAGCCTACTGGACGGCTACACCTTC. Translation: CASSLLDGYTF.

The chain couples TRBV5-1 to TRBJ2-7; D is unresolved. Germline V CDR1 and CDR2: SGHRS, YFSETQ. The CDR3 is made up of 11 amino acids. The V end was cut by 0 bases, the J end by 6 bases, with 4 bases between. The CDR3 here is CASSLGFEQYF. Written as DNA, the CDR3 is TGCGCCAGCAGCTTGGGCTTCGAGCAGTACTTC. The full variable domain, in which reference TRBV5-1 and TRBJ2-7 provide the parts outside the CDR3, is KAGVTQTPRYLIKTRGQQVTLSCSPISGHRSVSWYQQTPGQGLQFLFEYFSETQRNKGNFPGRFSGRQFSNSRSEMNVSTLELGDSALYLCASSLGFEQYFGPGTRLTVT.

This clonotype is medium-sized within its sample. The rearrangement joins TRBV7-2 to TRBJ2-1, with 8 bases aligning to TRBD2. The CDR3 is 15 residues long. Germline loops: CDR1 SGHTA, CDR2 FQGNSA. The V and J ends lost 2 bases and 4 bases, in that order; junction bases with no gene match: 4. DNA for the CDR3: TGTGCCAGCAGCTTAAGCGGGAGCCCATACAATGAGCAGTTCTTC. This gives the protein CASSLSGSPYNEQFF.

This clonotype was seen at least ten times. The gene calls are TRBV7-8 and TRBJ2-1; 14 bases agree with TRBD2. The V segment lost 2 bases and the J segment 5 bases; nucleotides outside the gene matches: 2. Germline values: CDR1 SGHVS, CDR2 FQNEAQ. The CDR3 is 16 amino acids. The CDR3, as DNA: TGTGCCAGCAGCTTAAGGACTAGCGGGGGGAACAATGAGCAGTTCTTC. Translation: CASSLRTSGGNNEQFF.

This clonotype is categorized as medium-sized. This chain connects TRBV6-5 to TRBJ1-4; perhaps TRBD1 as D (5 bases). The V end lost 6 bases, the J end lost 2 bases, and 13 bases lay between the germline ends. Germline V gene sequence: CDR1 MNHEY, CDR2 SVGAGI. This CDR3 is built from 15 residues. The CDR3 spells CASSALGGTNEKLFF. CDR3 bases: TGTGCCAGCAGCGCTCTGGGGGGGACTAATGAAAAACTGTTTTTT.

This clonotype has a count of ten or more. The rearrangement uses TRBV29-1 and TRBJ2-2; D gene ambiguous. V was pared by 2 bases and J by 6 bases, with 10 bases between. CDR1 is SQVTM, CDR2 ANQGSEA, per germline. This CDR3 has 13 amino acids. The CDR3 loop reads CSVEIRLPGELFF. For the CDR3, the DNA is TGCAGCGTTGAAATACGGTTGCCCGGGGAGCTGTTTTTT.

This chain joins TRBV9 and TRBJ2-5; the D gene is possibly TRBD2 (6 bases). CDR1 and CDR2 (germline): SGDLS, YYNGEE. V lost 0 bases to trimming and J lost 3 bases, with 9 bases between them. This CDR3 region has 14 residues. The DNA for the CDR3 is TGTGCCAGCAGCGTAGCCGGGGAGGAAGAGACCCAGTACTTC. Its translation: CASSVAGEEETQYF. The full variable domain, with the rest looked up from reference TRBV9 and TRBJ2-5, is DSGVTQTPKHLITATGQRVTLRCSPRSGDLSVYWYQQSLDQGLQFLIQYYNGEERAKGNILERFSAQQFPDLHSELNLSSLELGDSALYFCASSVAGEEETQYFGPGTRLLVL.

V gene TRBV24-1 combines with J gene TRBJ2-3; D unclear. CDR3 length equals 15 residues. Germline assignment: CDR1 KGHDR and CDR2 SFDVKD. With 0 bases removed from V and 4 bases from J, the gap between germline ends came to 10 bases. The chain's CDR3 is CATSDLGDEADTQYF. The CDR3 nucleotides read TGTGCCACCAGTGATTTGGGCGACGAGGCAGATACGCAGTATTTT.

CDR3 sequence reads: CASSGGTDDQETQYF. The CDR3 DNA is TGTGCCAGTAGTGGTGGGACGGATGACCAAGAGACCCAGTACTTC. V usage is TRBV19 and J usage is TRBJ2-5; D is perhaps TRBD1 or TRBD2 (5 bases each). Germline CDR1 LNHDA, CDR2 SQIVND (reference sequence). The CDR3 extends over 15 amino acids. Between the trimmed V and J ends, which lost 5 bases and 0 bases, there was a span of 13 bases.

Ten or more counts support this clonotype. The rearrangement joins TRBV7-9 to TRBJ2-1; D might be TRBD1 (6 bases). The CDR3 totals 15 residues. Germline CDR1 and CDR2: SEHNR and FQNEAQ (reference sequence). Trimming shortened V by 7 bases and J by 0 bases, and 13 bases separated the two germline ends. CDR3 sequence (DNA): TGTGCCAGCACCCGAGGGGGACCCTCCTACAATGAGCAGTTCTTC. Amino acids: CASTRGGPSYNEQFF.

The CDR3 here is CASRDQTGDGYTF. The CDR3 DNA follows: TGTGCCAGCAGGGATCAGACCGGAGATGGCTACACCTTC. V and J are TRBV6-2 or TRBV6-3 and TRBJ1-2; no reliable D call. The V and J ends lost 6 bases and 6 bases respectively, with 14 bases between them. The CDR3 sequence is 13 residues long. CDR1 MNHEY and CDR2 SVGEGT come from the germline V gene.

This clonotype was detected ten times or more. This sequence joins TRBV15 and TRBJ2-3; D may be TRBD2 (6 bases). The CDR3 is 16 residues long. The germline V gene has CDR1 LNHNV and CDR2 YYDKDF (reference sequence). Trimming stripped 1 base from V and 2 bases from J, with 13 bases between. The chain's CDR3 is CATSRGVGGDTDTQYF. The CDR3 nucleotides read TGTGCCACCAGCAGAGGGGTCGGGGGAGACACAGATACGCAGTATTTT.

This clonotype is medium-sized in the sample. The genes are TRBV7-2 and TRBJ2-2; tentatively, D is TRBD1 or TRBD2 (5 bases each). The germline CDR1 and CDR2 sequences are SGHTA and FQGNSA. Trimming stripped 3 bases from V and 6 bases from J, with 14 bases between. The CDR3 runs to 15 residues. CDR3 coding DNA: TGTGCCAGCAGCTTGCCGGGACGGCCCCCCGGGGAGCTGTTTTTT. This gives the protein CASSLPGRPPGELFF.

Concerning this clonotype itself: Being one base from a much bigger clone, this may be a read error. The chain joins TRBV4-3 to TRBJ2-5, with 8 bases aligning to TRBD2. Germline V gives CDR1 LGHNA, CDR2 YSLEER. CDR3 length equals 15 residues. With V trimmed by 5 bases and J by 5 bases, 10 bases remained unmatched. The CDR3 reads CASSSGLVGGETQYF. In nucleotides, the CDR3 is TGCGCCAGCAGCTCGGGACTAGTGGGAGGGGAGACCCAGTACTTC.

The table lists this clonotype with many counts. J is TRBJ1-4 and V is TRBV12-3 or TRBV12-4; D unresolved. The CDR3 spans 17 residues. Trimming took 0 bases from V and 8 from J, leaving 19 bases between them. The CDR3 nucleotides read TGTGCCAGCAGTTTAGCCACGGGGTTGAGGGTAGAAGAAAAACTGTTTTTT. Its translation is CASSLATGLRVEEKLFF.

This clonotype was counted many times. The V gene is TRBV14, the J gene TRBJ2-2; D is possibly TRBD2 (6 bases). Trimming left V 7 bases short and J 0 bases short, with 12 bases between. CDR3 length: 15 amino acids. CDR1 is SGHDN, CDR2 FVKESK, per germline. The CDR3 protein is CASNVGGSNTGELFF. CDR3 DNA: TGTGCCAGCAACGTCGGAGGGTCGAACACCGGGGAGCTGTTTTTT.

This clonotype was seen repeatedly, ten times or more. The CDR3 reads CASSQVYGNYEQYF. In DNA form, the CDR3 reads TGCGCCAGCAGCCAAGTTTACGGCAACTACGAGCAGTACTTC. This chain uses TRBV4-1 with TRBJ2-7; D remains unclear. The CDR3 covers 14 residues. Trimming cost V 1 base and J 3 bases, with 10 bases left between them. Germline V gene lookup returns CDR1 MGHRA and CDR2 YSYEKL.

The CDR3 sequence: CATSRVAGREKNIQYF. The CDR3 coding sequence is TGTGCCACCAGCAGGGTTGCCGGCAGGGAGAAAAACATTCAGTACTTC. The chain has TRBV15 and TRBJ2-4; D may be TRBD1 or TRBD2 (5 bases each). Germline CDR1 LNHNV, CDR2 YYDKDF (reference sequence). The CDR3 has 16 amino acids. V was shortened by 3 bases and J by 4 bases, with 16 bases between the two germline ends.

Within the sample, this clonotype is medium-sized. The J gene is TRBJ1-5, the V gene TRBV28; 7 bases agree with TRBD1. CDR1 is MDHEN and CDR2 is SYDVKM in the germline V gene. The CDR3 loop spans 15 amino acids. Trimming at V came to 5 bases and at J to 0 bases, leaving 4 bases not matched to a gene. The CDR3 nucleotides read TGTGCCAGCAGTCTCCAGGGGGATAGCAATCAGCCCCAGCATTTT. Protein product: CASSLQGDSNQPQHF.

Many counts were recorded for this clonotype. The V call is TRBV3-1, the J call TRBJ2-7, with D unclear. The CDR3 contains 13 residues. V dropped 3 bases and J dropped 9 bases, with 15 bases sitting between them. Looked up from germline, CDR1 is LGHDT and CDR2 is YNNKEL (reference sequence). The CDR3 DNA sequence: TGTGCCAGCAGCCACGCACTCTCGGAAGGGCAGTACTTC. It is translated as CASSHALSEGQYF.

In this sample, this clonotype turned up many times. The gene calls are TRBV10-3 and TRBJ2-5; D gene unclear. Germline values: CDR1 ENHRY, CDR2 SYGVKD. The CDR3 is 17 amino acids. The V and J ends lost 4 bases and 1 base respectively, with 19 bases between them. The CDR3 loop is CAISGRTWGPIQETQYF. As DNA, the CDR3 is TGTGCCATCAGTGGCAGAACATGGGGTCCTATCCAAGAGACCCAGTACTTC.

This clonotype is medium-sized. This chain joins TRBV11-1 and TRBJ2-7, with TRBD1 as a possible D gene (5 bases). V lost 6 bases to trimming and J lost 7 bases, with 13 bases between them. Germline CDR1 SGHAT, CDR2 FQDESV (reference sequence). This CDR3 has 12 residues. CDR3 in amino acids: CASSILDSEQYF. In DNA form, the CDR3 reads TGTGCCAGCAGTATACTCGACAGTGAGCAGTACTTC. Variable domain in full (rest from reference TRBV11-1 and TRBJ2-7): EAEVAQSPRYKITEKSQAVAFWCDPISGHATLYWYRQILGQGPELLVQFQDESVVDDSQLPKDRFSAERLKGVDSTLKIQPAELGDSAMYLCASSILDSEQYFGPGTRLTVT.

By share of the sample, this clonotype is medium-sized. CDR3 bases: TGTGCCATCAGTGGCCCCGGGACTAGCGGGAGAAGGTCATACGAGCAGTACTTC. This gives the protein CAISGPGTSGRRSYEQYF. The rearrangement links TRBV10-3 to TRBJ2-7, with TRBD2 matching 14 bases. V lost 4 bases and J lost 4; bases outside the gene matches: 12. The CDR3 sequence is 18 residues long. The germline CDR1 and CDR2 sequences are ENHRY and SYGVKD.

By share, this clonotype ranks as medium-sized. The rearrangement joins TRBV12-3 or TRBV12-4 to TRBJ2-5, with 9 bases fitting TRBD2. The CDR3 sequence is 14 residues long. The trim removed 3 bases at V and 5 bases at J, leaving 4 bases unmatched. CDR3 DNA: TGTGCCAGCAGTTTGGCGGGAGGGCCGGAGACCCAGTACTTC. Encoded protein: CASSLAGGPETQYF.

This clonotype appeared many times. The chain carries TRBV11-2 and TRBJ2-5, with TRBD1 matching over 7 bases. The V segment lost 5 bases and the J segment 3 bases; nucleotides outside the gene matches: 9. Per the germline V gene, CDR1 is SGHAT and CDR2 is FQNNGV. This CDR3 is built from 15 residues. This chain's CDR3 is CASSRIPGQKETQYF. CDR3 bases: TGTGCCAGCAGCCGAATTCCGGGACAGAAAGAGACCCAGTACTTC.

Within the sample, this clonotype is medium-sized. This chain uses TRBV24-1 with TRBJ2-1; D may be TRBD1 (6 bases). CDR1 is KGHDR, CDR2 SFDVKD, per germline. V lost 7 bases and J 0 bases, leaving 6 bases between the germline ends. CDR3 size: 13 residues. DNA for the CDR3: TGTGCCACCAGGGGGGCCTCCTACAATGAGCAGTTCTTC. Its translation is CATRGASYNEQFF.

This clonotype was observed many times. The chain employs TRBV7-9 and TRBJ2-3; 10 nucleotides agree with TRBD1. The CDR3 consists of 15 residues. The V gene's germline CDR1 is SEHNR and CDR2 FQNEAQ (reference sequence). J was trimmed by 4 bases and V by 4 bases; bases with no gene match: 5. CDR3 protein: CASSSGQGVADTQYF. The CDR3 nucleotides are TGTGCCAGCAGCTCCGGACAGGGGGTCGCAGATACGCAGTATTTT.

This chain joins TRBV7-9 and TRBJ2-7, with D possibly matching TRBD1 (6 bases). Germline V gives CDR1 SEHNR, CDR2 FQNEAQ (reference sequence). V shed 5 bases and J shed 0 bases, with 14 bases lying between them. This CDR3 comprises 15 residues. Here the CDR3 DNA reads TGTGCCAGCAGCCCGCGACAGGATAGCTCCTACGAGCAGTACTTC. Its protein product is CASSPRQDSSYEQYF.

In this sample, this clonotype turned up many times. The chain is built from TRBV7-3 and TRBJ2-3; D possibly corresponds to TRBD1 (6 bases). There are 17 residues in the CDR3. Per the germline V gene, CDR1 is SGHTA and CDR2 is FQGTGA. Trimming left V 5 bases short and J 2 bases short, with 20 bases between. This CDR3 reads CASSPLGGRGSTDTQYF. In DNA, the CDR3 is TGTGCCAGCAGCCCACTCGGCGGCAGGGGTTCCACAGATACGCAGTATTTT.

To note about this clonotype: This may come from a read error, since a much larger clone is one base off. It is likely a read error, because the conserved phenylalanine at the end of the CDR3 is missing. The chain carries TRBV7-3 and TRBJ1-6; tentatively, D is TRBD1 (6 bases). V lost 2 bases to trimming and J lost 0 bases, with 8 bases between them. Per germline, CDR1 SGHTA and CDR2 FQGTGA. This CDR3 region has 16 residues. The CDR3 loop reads CASSLSTGSYNSPLHS. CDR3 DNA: TGTGCCAGCAGCTTATCGACAGGCTCCTATAATTCACCCCTCCACTCT.

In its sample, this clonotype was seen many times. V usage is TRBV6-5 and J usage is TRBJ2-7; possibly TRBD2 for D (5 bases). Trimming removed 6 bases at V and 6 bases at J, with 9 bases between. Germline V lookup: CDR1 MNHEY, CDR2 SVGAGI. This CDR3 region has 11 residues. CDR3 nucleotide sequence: TGTGCCAGCAGGAATCGGGGCGAGCAGTACTTC. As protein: CASRNRGEQYF.